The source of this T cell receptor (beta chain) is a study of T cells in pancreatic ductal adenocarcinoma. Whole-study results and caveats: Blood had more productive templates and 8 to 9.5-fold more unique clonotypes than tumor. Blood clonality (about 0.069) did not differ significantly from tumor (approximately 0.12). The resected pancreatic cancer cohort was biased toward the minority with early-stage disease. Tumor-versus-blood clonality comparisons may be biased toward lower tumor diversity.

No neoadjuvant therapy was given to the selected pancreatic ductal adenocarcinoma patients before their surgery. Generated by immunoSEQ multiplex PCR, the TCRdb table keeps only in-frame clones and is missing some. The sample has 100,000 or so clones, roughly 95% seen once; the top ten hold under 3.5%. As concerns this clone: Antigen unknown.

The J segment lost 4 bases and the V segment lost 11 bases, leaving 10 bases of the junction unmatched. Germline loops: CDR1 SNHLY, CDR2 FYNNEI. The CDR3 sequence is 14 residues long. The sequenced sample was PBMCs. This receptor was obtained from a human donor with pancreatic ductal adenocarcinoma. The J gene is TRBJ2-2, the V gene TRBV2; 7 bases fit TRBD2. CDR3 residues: CAGRTREGTGELFF. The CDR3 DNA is TGTGCCGGTAGGACAAGGGAGGGCACCGGGGAGCTGTTTTTT.